The clone carrying this TCR beta chain has only a few counts. As yet, its antigen is unknown. A multiplex PCR was run with 60 Vbeta primers and 13 Jbeta primers. Measured with immunoSEQ multiplex PCR; TCRdb has only the in-frame clones, and not every one. The top ten clones hold less than 3% of a sample with about 140,000 clones, 78% of them seen once. The record originates from a study of cytomegalovirus exposure and HLA in healthy donors. Nominally healthy donors were sampled, though unrecorded immune exposures were likely. This CDR3 region has 15 residues. Germline lookup yields CDR1 SGHRS and CDR2 YFSETQ. J was trimmed by 3 bases and V by 0 bases; bases with no gene match: 6. The study, taken as a whole, reports: Indistinguishable V segments, including TRBV6-2 and TRBV6-3, were excluded. CMV serostatus was the only recorded immune exposure for donors. When analyzed later, a missense DCLRE1C variant was found to be linked to TCR beta V- and J-gene trimming.

The TCR comes from a woman younger than 35 in good health and CMV-seropositive. Source material: PBMCs. V gene TRBV5-1 combines with J gene TRBJ2-7; 7 nucleotides align to TRBD2. The DNA for the CDR3 is TGCGCCAGCAGCTTGGGTGGGTCTAGCGGCTACGAGCAGTACTTC. This sequence encodes CASSLGGSSGYEQYF. Full variable domain (missing parts from reference TRBV5-1 and TRBJ2-7): KAGVTQTPRYLIKTRGQQVTLSCSPISGHRSVSWYQQTPGQGLQFLFEYFSETQRNKGNFPGRFSGRQFSNSRSEMNVSTLELGDSALYLCASSLGGSSGYEQYFGPGTRLTVT.